This T cell receptor beta chain was profiled in a study of blood T cells in healthy people across ages. Study conclusions and caveats: Naive CD4+ cells and diversity were both higher in long-lived donors than in aged donors. Estimates based on one million T cells were treated as lower bounds.

The study isolated at least 6.5 million PBMCs from each sample. A second roughly 7 to 11 cycle PCR used barcoded and J-beta primers. Each CDR3 protein is one row after TCRdb ran MiXCR on the 5' RACE reads. The sample records about 1,800,000 distinct CDR3 sequences, roughly 27% being singletons. V lost 2 bases and J lost 0; bases outside the gene matches: 7. The CDR3 loop spans 18 amino acids. Germline V lookup: CDR1 MNHEY, CDR2 SMNVEV (reference sequence). This clonotype came up a few times. No antigen is known for it. The specimen was blood. This clonotype originated in a woman aged 25-40 years in good health. The chain links TRBV27 to TRBJ2-1; 10 nucleotides line up with TRBD2. CDR3: CASSLGLAGVSSYNEQFF. The CDR3, as DNA: TGTGCCAGCAGTTTAGGGCTAGCGGGGGTGAGCTCCTACAATGAGCAGTTCTTC.